This T cell receptor (beta chain) was sequenced for a study of blood T cell repertoires in COVID-19. Germline trimming cut 1 base from V and 2 bases from J; bases unmatched to any gene: 3. The CDR3 is made up of 16 amino acids. Germline CDR1 and CDR2: MNHEY and SMNVEV (reference sequence). Some clones are missing from TCRdb's copy, which holds only in-frame ones; the method was immunoSEQ multiplex PCR. The sample consists of 40,000 to 55,000 clones, 84% of them appearing once. The chain employs TRBV27 and TRBJ2-2, with 8 nucleotides matching TRBD1. Sequencing was carried out using peripheral blood. This receptor was obtained from a human donor in a cohort sampled during active COVID-19. The CDR3 reads CASSLLTGANTGELFF. The CDR3 DNA follows: TGTGCCAGCAGTTTATTGACAGGGGCCAACACCGGGGAGCTGTTTTTT.